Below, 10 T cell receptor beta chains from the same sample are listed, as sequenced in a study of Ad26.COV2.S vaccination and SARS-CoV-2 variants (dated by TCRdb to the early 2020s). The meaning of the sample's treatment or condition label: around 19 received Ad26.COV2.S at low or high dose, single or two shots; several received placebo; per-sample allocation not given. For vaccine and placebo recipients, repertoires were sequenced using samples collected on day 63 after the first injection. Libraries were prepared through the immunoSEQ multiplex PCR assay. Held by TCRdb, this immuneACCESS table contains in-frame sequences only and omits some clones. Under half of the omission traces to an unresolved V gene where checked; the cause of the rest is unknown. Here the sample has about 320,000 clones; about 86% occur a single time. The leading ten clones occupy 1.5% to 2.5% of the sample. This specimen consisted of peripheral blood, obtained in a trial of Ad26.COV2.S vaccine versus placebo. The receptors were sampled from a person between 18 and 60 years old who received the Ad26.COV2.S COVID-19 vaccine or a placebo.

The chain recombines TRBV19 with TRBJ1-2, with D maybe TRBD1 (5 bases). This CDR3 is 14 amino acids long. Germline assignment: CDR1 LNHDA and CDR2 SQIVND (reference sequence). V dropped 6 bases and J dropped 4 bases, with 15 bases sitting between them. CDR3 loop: CASRIIGGGYGYTF. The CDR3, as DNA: TGTGCCAGTAGGATCATCGGGGGAGGCTATGGCTACACCTTC.

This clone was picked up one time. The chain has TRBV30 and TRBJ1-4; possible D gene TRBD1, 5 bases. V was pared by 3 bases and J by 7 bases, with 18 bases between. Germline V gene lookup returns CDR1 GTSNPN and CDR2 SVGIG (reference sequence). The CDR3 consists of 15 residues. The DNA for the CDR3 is TGTGCCTGGAGCAGACAGAAGGGAACTGCTGAAAAACTGTTTTTT. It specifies CAWSRQKGTAEKLFF.

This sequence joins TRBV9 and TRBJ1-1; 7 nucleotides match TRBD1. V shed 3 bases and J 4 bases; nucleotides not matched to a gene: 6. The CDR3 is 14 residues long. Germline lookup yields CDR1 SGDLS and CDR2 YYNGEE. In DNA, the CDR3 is TGTGCCAGCAGCGGCCGACAGGGCGGCACTGAAGCTTTCTTT. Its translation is CASSGRQGGTEAFF.

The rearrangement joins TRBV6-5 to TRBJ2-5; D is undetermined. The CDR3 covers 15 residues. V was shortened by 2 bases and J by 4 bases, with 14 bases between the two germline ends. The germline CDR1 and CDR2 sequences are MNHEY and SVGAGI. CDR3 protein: CASSYLLGSGETQYF. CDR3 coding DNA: TGTGCCAGCAGTTACCTCCTAGGCTCCGGAGAGACCCAGTACTTC.

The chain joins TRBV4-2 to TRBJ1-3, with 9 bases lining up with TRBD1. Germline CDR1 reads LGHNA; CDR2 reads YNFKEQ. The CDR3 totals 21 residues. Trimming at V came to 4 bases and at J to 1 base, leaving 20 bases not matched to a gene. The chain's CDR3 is CASSPGQGLGGSILSGNTIYF. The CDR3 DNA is TGTGCCAGCAGCCCGGGACAGGGTTTAGGAGGTAGTATCCTTTCTGGAAACACCATATATTTT.

This CDR3 reads CASSDLGETLYRTPLHF. CDR3 bases: TGTGCCAGCAGTGATTTAGGCGAGACCCTTTACCGTACGCCCCTCCACTTT. The rearrangement links TRBV6-1 to TRBJ1-6; no firm D call. V gave up 3 bases and J gave up 13 bases, with 25 bases separating them. Germline V gives CDR1 MNHNS, CDR2 SASEGT. This CDR3 has 17 residues.

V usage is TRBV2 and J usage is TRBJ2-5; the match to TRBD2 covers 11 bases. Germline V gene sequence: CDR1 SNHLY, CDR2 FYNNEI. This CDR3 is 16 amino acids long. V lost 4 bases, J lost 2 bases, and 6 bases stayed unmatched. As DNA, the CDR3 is TGTGCCAGCAGTGTACCGGGACTAGCGGAACAAGAGACCCAGTACTTC. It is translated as CASSVPGLAEQETQYF.

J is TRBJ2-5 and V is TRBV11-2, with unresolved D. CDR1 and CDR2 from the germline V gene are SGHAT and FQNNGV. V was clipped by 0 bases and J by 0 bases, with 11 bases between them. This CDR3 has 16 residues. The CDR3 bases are TGTGCCAGCAGCTTAGATCACAAAGCGTACCAAGAGACCCAGTACTTC. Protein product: CASSLDHKAYQETQYF. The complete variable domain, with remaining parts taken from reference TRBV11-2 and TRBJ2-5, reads EAGVAQSPRYKIIEKRQSVAFWCNPISGHATLYWYQQILGQGPKLLIQFQNNGVVDDSQLPKDRFSAERLKGVDSTLKIQPAKLEDSAVYLCASSLDHKAYQETQYFGPGTRLLVL.

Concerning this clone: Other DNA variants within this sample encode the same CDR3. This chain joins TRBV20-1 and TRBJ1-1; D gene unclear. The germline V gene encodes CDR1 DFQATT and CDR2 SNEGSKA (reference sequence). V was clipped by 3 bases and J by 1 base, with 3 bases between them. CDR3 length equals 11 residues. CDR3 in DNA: TGCAGTGCTAGTGGGAACACTGAAGCTTTCTTT. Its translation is CSASGNTEAFF.

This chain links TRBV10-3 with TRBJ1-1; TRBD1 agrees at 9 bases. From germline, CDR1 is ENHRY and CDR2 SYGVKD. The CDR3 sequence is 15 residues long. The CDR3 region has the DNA TGTGCGACAAACCGGGACAGGGAGGAGAACACTGAAGCTTTCTTT. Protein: CATNRDREENTEAFF.